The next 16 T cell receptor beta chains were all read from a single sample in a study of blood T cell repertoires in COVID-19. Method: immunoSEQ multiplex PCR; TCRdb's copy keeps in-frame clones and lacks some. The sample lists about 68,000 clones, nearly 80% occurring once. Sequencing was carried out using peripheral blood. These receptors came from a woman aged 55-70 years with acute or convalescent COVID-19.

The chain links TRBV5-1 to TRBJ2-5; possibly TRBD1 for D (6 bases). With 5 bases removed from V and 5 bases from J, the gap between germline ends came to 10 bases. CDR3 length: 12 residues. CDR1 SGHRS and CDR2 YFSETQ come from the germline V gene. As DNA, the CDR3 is TGCGCCAGCAGTCGAACAGGGGAGACCCAGTACTTC. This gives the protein CASSRTGETQYF.

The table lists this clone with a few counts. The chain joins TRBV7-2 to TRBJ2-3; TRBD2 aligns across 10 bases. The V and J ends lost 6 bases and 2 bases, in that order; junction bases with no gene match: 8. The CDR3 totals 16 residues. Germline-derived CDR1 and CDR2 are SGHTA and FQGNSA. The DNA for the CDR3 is TGTGCCAGCAGAAGCGGGGGGGCAAGGATCACAGATACGCAGTATTTT. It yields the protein CASRSGGARITDTQYF.

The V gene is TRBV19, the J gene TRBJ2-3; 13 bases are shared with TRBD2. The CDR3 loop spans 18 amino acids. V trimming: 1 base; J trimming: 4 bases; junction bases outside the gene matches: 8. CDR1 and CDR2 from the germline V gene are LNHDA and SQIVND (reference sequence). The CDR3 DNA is TGTGCCAGTAGTATAGGGGGGACTAGCGGGGTAAATCCAGATACGCAGTATTTT. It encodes CASSIGGTSGVNPDTQYF.

In DNA, the CDR3 is TGTGCCAGCAGCCCCGACAGGGGGCTAAGCAATGAGCAGTTCTTC. Protein product: CASSPDRGLSNEQFF. The V and J genes are TRBV7-6 and TRBJ2-1; 10 bases fit TRBD1. The CDR3 is made up of 15 amino acids. Germline trimming cut 5 bases from V and 6 bases from J; bases unmatched to any gene: 7. Germline loops: CDR1 SGHVS, CDR2 FNYEAQ.

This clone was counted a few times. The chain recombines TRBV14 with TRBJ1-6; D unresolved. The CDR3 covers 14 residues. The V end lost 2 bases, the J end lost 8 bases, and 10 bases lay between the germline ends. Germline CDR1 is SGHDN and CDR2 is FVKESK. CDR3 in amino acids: CASSQWVGHSPLHF. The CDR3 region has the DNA TGTGCCAGCAGCCAATGGGTGGGCCATTCACCCCTCCACTTT.

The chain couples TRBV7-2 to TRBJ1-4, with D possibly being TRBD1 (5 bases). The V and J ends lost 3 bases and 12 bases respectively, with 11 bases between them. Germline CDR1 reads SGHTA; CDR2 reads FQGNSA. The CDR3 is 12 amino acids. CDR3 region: CASSLETDELFF. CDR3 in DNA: TGTGCCAGCAGCTTGGAGACAGATGAACTGTTTTTT.

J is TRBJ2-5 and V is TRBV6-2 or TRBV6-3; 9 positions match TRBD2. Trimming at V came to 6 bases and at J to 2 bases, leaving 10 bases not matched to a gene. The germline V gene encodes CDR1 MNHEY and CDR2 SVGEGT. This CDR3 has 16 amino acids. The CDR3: CASSRLAGNPQETQYF. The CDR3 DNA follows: TGTGCCAGCAGCCGCCTAGCGGGGAACCCTCAAGAGACCCAGTACTTC.

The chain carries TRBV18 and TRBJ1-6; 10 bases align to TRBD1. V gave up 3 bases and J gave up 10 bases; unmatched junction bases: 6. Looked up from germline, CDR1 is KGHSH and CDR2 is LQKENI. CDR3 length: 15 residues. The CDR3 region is CASSPRRDRGSPLHF. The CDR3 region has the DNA TGTGCCAGCTCACCGCGCCGGGACAGGGGATCACCCCTCCACTTT.

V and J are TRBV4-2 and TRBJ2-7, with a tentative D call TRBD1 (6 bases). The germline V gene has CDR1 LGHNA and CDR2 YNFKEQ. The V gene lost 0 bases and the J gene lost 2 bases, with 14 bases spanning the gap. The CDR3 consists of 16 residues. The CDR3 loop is CASSQEGTPQTYEQYF. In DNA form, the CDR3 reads TGTGCCAGCAGCCAAGAAGGGACACCCCAAACCTACGAGCAGTACTTC.

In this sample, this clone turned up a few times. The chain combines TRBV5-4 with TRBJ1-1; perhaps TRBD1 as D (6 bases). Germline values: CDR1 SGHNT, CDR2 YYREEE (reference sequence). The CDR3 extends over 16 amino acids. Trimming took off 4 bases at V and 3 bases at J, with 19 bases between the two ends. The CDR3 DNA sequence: TGTGCCAGCAGCATGTTCAGCCAGGGGATGGACACTGAAGCTTTCTTT. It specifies CASSMFSQGMDTEAFF.

The CDR3, as DNA: TGTGCCAGCAGCTTAGCCGGTCCACCCCAGCATTTT. As protein: CASSLAGPPQHF. The chain is built from TRBV7-9 and TRBJ1-5; D remains ambiguous. The CDR3 runs to 12 residues. The germline V and J ends were trimmed by 0 bases and 10 bases, with 7 bases remaining between them. The germline V gene has CDR1 SEHNR and CDR2 FQNEAQ (reference sequence).

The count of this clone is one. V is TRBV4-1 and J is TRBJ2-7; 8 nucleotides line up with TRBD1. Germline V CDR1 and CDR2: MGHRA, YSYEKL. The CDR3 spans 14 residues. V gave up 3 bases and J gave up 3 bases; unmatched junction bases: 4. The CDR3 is CASSQTGTGYEQYF. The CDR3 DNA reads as TGCGCCAGCAGCCAGACCGGGACAGGCTACGAGCAGTACTTC.

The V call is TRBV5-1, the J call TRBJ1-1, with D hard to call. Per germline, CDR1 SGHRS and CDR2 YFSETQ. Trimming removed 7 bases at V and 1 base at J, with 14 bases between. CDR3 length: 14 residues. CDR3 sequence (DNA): TGCGCCAGCTCCCCCTTTTCGGGGAACACTGAAGCTTTCTTT. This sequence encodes CASSPFSGNTEAFF.

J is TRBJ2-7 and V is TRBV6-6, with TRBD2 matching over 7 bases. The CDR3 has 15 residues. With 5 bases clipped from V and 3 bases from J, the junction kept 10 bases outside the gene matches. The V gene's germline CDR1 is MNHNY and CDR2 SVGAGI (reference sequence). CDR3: CASSSGVRKLYEQYF. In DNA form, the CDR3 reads TGTGCCAGCAGTAGCGGGGTACGAAAACTCTACGAGCAGTACTTC.

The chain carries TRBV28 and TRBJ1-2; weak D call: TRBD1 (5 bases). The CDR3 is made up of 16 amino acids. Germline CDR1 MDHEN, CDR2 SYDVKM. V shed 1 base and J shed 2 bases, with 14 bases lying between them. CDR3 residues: CASSLSAGMINYGYTF. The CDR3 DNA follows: TGTGCCAGCAGTTTATCGGCAGGGATGATAAACTATGGCTACACCTTC.

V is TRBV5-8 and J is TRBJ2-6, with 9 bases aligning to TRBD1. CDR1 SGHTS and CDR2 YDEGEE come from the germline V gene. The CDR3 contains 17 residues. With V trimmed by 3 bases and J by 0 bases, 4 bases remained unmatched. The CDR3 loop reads CASSSGQGSSGANVLTF. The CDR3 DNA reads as TGTGCCAGCAGCTCAGGACAGGGGAGCTCTGGGGCCAACGTCCTGACTTTC.